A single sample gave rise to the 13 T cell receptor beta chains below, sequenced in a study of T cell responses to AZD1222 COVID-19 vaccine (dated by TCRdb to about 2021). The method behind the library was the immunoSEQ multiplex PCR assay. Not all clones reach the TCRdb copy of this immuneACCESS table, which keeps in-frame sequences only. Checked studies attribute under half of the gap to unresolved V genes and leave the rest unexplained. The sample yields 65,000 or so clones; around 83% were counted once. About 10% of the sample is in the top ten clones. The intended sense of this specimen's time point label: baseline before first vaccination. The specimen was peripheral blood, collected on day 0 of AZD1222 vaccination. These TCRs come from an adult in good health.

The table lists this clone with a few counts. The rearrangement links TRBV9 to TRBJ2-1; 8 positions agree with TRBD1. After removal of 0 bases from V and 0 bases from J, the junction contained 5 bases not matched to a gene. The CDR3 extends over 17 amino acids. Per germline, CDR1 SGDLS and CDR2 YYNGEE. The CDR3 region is CASSVAGQGSSYNEQFF. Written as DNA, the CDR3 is TGTGCCAGCAGCGTAGCAGGACAGGGATCCTCCTACAATGAGCAGTTCTTC.

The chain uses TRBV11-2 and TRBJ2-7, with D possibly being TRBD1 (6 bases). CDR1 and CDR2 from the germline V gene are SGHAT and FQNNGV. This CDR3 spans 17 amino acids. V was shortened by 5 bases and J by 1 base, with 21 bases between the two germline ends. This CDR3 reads CASSQLTGTKPSYEQYF. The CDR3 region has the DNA TGTGCCAGCAGCCAATTAACCGGGACAAAACCATCCTACGAGCAGTACTTC.

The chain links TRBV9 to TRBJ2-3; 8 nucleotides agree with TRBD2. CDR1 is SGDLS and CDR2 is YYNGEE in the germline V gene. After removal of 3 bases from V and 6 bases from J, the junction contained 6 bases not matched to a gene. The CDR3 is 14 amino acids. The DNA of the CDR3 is TGTGCCAGCAGCGCCAGGACTAGCTTCGATACGCAGTATTTT. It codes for CASSARTSFDTQYF.

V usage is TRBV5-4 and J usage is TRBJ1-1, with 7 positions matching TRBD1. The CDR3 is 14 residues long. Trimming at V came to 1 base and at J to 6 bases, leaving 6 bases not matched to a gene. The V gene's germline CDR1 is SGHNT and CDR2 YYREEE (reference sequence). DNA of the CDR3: TGTGCCAGCAGCTTGAGACAGGGATTCGCTGAAGCTTTCTTT. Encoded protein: CASSLRQGFAEAFF. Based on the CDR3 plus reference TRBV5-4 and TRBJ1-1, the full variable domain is ETGVTQSPTHLIKTRGQQVTLRCSSQSGHNTVSWYQQALGQGPQFIFQYYREEENGRGNFPPRFSGLQFPNYSSELNVNALELDDSALYLCASSLRQGFAEAFFGQGTRLTVV.

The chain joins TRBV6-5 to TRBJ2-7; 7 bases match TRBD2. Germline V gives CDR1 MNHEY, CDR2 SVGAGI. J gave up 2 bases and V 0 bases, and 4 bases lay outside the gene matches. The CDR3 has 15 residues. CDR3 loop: CASSYSKAGAYEQYF. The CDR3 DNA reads TGTGCCAGCAGTTACTCCAAGGCGGGAGCCTACGAGCAGTACTTC.

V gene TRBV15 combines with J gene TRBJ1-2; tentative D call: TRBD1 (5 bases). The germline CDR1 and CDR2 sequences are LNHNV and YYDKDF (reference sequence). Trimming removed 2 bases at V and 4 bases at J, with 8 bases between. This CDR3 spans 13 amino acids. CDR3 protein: CATSRLGAYGYTF. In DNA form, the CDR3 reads TGTGCCACCAGCAGACTAGGGGCCTATGGCTACACCTTC.

The CDR3: CASSQDNSPLHF. CDR3 sequence (DNA): TGTGCCAGCAGCCAAGATAATTCACCCCTCCACTTT. This sequence joins TRBV4-2 and TRBJ1-6; no clear D. Trimming took 0 bases from V and 6 from J, leaving 0 bases between them. Germline assignment: CDR1 LGHNA and CDR2 YNFKEQ. The CDR3 has 12 residues.

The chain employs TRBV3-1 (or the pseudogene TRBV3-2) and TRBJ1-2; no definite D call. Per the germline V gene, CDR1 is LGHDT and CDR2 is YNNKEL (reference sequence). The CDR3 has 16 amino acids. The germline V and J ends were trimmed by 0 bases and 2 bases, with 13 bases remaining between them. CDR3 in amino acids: CASSQDPRTRNYGYTF. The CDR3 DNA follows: TGTGCCAGCAGCCAAGACCCCCGGACGAGAAACTATGGCTACACCTTC.

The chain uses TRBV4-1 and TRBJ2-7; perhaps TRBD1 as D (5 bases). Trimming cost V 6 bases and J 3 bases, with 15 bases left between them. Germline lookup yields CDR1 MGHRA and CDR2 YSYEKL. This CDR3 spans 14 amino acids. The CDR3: CASRVTGANYEQYF. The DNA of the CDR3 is TGCGCCAGCAGAGTGACTGGGGCCAACTACGAGCAGTACTTC.

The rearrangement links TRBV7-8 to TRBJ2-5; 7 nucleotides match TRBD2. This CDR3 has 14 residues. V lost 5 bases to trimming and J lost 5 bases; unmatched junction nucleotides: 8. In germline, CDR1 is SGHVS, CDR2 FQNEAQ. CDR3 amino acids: CASSTGTNPETQYF. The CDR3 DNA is TGTGCCAGCAGCACCGGGACTAACCCGGAGACCCAGTACTTC.

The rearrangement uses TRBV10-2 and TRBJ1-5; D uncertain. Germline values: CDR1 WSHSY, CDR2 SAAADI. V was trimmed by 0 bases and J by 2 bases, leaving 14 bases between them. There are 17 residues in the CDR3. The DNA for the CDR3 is TGCGCCAGCAGTGAGTCGAGGAGGGTTGGGGGCAATCAGCCCCAGCATTTT. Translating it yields CASSESRRVGGNQPQHF.

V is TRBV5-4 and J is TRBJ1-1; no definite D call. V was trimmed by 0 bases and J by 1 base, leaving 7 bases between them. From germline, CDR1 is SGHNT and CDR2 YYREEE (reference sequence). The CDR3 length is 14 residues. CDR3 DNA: TGTGCCAGCAGCTTGGGCGGGAGGAACACTGAAGCTTTCTTT. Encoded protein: CASSLGGRNTEAFF.

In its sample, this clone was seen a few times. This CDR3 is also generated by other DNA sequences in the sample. The CDR3 DNA reads TGTGCCAGCAGCCCTGGCGGAAACACCATATATTTT. It specifies CASSPGGNTIYF. This chain links TRBV27 with TRBJ1-3, with D unclear. V was trimmed by 6 bases and J by 4 bases, leaving 7 bases between them. Germline lookup yields CDR1 MNHEY and CDR2 SMNVEV (reference sequence). CDR3 size: 12 residues.